Listed here are 18 T cell receptor beta chains from one sample, sequenced in a study of shared clonotypes between healthy human individuals. Sequenced by immunoSEQ multiplex PCR; TCRdb stores in-frame clones only, minus some. This table has about 2,500,000 clones, 85% to 95% appearing once. The material sequenced was naive CD4+ T cells sorted from blood. The subset was: CD45RA+ positively selected. The source is a man in his late teens or twenties in good health.

A few counts support this clone. The chain carries TRBV30 and TRBJ1-1; a possible D gene is TRBD1 (6 bases). V gave up 0 bases and J gave up 1 base, with 12 bases separating them. The CDR3 covers 15 residues. Germline V CDR1 and CDR2: GTSNPN, SVGIG (reference sequence). CDR3 in amino acids: CAWSVQGWGNTEAFF. The CDR3 DNA sequence: TGTGCCTGGAGTGTACAGGGTTGGGGGAACACTGAAGCTTTCTTT.

This sequence joins TRBV10-2 and TRBJ2-3, with 11 bases lining up with TRBD2. Trimming removed 7 bases from V and 4 bases from J; junction bases left unmatched: 1. The CDR3 is 13 residues long. The germline V gene encodes CDR1 WSHSY and CDR2 SAAADI. CDR3 nucleotide sequence: TGCGCCAGCACGGGACTAGCGGCAGATACGCAGTATTTT. Translation: CASTGLAADTQYF.

A single count supports this clone. This chain joins TRBV7-2 and TRBJ2-7; 9 nucleotides agree with TRBD2. The V segment lost 2 bases and the J segment 2 bases; nucleotides outside the gene matches: 4. Per the germline V gene, CDR1 is SGHTA and CDR2 is FQGNSA. The CDR3 consists of 15 residues. CDR3 sequence reads: CASSLTAGGAYEQYF. The CDR3 DNA sequence: TGTGCCAGCAGCTTAACGGCGGGAGGGGCCTACGAGCAGTACTTC.

The chain is built from TRBV6-1 and TRBJ2-3, with 7 bases identical to TRBD1. Germline trimming cut 5 bases from V and 2 bases from J; bases unmatched to any gene: 4. The CDR3 is 14 amino acids. Germline-derived CDR1 and CDR2 are MNHNS and SASEGT. The chain's CDR3 is CASSTGVLTDTQYF. As DNA, the CDR3 is TGTGCCAGCAGTACAGGGGTCCTCACAGATACGCAGTATTTT.

This chain connects TRBV5-4 to TRBJ1-1, with D possibly TRBD1 on 6 matching bases. Germline lookup yields CDR1 SGHNT and CDR2 YYREEE (reference sequence). This CDR3 region has 13 residues. Trimming shortened V by 0 bases and J by 10 bases, and 13 bases separated the two germline ends. CDR3 region: CASSLGQAQRAFF. CDR3 sequence (DNA): TGTGCCAGCAGCTTGGGACAGGCCCAACGAGCTTTCTTT.

The V and J genes are TRBV25-1 and TRBJ2-5; 10 bases match TRBD1. J lost 5 bases, V lost 5 bases, and 8 bases had no gene match. CDR3 length: 15 residues. Germline assignment: CDR1 MGHDK and CDR2 SYGVNS. As DNA, the CDR3 is TGTGCCAGCAGTCAGATGACAGGGGGCTGGGAGACCCAGTACTTC. Amino acid sequence: CASSQMTGGWETQYF.

The chain recombines TRBV7-9 with TRBJ2-3, with 8 bases that match TRBD2. V dropped 7 bases and J dropped 10; count of bases not matched to a gene: 16. The CDR3 consists of 15 residues. Germline V gene sequence: CDR1 SEHNR, CDR2 FQNEAQ (reference sequence). In nucleotides, the CDR3 is TGTGCCAGCATCCAAGGGGGAGCGGGAGAAGGGGCGCAGTATTTT. Its protein is CASIQGGAGEGAQYF.

V usage is TRBV6-6 and J usage is TRBJ2-3; 7 nucleotides align to TRBD1. Germline V gene data show CDR1 as MNHNY and CDR2 as SVGAGI (reference sequence). The V gene end was trimmed by 0 bases and the J gene end by 3 bases; junction bases not matched to a gene: 3. The CDR3 covers 15 residues. CDR3 sequence reads: CASSYSGGITDTQYF. As DNA, the CDR3 is TGTGCCAGCAGTTACTCAGGGGGCATAACAGATACGCAGTATTTT.

V usage is TRBV5-1 and J usage is TRBJ2-3; D is uncertain. Germline CDR1 SGHRS, CDR2 YFSETQ. With 3 bases removed from V and 1 base from J, the gap between germline ends came to 9 bases. This CDR3 spans 14 amino acids. The CDR3 nucleotides are TGCGCCAGCAGCTCAAGGACGGGCACAGATACGCAGTATTTT. Translated: CASSSRTGTDTQYF. Based on the CDR3 plus reference TRBV5-1 and TRBJ2-3, the full variable domain is KAGVTQTPRYLIKTRGQQVTLSCSPISGHRSVSWYQQTPGQGLQFLFEYFSETQRNKGNFPGRFSGRQFSNSRSEMNVSTLELGDSALYLCASSSRTGTDTQYFGPGTRLTVL.

CDR3 bases: TGTGCCAGCAGTCGGGTCGGGGGCCAAAATTCACCCCTCCACTTT. This translates into CASSRVGGQNSPLHF. This rearrangement joins TRBV2 to TRBJ1-6; TRBD1 is a possible D gene (6 bases). Per germline, CDR1 SNHLY and CDR2 FYNNEI. Deletions cut 5 bases from V and 7 bases from J, with 15 bases between. This CDR3 contains 15 residues.

The chain links TRBV4-1 to TRBJ2-7; TRBD2 matches at 12 bases. Germline V gene sequence: CDR1 MGHRA, CDR2 YSYEKL. This CDR3 contains 16 residues. V dropped 4 bases and J dropped 2; count of bases not matched to a gene: 6. The CDR3 loop is CASSRSLAGGTYEQYF. The CDR3 bases are TGCGCCAGCAGCCGCTCACTAGCGGGAGGCACCTACGAGCAGTACTTC.

V and J are TRBV7-2 and TRBJ2-5; weak D call: TRBD1 (6 bases). This CDR3 has 15 amino acids. CDR1 is SGHTA and CDR2 is FQGNSA in the germline V gene. V lost 3 bases and J 4 bases, leaving 15 bases between the germline ends. CDR3 nucleotides: TGTGCCAGCAGCTTGGACAGTTCTACCGTAGAGACCCAGTACTTC. This encodes CASSLDSSTVETQYF.

The chain links TRBV11-2 to TRBJ2-7; a weak D match, TRBD2 (5 bases). Germline lookup yields CDR1 SGHAT and CDR2 FQNNGV. Trimming removed 0 bases at V and 2 bases at J, with 17 bases between. This CDR3 spans 17 amino acids. The CDR3 region is CASSLDRGVWATYEQYF. CDR3 DNA: TGTGCCAGCAGCTTAGATCGGGGAGTGTGGGCTACCTACGAGCAGTACTTC.

The rearrangement joins TRBV12-5 to TRBJ1-3; D is uncertain. CDR3 length: 12 amino acids. V shed 5 bases and J shed 7 bases, with 9 bases lying between them. Germline CDR1 is LGHNT and CDR2 is FRNRAP. The CDR3 nucleotides are TGTGCTAGTGGTAGCGTGGGTAACACCATATATTTT. Translated, it gives CASGSVGNTIYF.

This chain connects TRBV5-4 to TRBJ2-5; D is perhaps TRBD2 (6 bases). Trimming cost V 3 bases and J 5 bases, with 20 bases left between them. CDR3 length: 16 amino acids. Germline CDR1 reads SGHNT; CDR2 reads YYREEE (reference sequence). DNA for the CDR3: TGTGCCAGCAGCTGGAAACCCGCGGGGACGGGGGAGACCCAGTACTTC. Protein product: CASSWKPAGTGETQYF.

The chain has TRBV2 and TRBJ2-7; 7 nucleotides align to TRBD1. V trimming: 6 bases; J trimming: 7 bases; junction bases outside the gene matches: 15. CDR1 and CDR2 (germline): SNHLY, FYNNEI. This CDR3 contains 15 residues. The DNA of the CDR3 is TGTGCCAGCAGACCCACGACAGGGACGTACGGAGAGCAGTACTTC. It translates to CASRPTTGTYGEQYF.

About this clone: The same CDR3 is also encoded by other DNA sequences in this sample. The rearrangement uses TRBV6-5 and TRBJ2-7; 10 nucleotides agree with TRBD1. Germline V gives CDR1 MNHEY, CDR2 SVGAGI. The CDR3 contains 14 residues. Losses at the gene ends were 6 bases for V and 2 bases for J; bases not matched to a gene: 4. CDR3 sequence: CASSLGTGAYEQYF. CDR3 in DNA: TGTGCCAGCAGCCTCGGGACAGGGGCCTACGAGCAGTACTTC.

V usage is TRBV30 and J usage is TRBJ1-2; D not resolved. V lost 4 bases and J lost 8, with 11 bases in between. Germline V gives CDR1 GTSNPN, CDR2 SVGIG (reference sequence). This CDR3 is 11 amino acids long. The CDR3 DNA sequence: TGTGCCTGGATGGATGGGCAGGGCTACACCTTC. It translates to CAWMDGQGYTF.